The clone carrying this T cell receptor (beta chain) was found once. Its antigen is still unknown. TCRdb's copy holds only in-frame clones and misses some; the assay was immunoSEQ multiplex PCR. The table shows about 94,000 clones, with nearly 95% occurring only once. This specimen comes from a study of siplizumab effects on memory and regulatory T cells. CDR1 is KGHSH, CDR2 LQKENI, per germline. The CDR3 contains 15 residues. The V end lost 5 bases, the J end lost 1 base, and 14 bases lay between the germline ends. Study conclusions and caveats: Of the proliferating CD4+ or CD8+ clones, roughly 80-97% lacked a naive or memory phenotype that could be assigned. Mappable CD4+ clones that were alloreactive averaged 68.8% Treg-derived with siplizumab versus approximately 27% in controls. There appeared to be greater diversity in naive T cells than in memory cells, and naive T cells seemed major contributors to the alloresponse. Confirmation that proliferating Tregs from siplizumab cultures had suppressive function was not obtained.

The sequencing sample was made of non-Treg CD4+ T cells sorted from blood. The receptor was isolated from a human donor in good health. The chain couples TRBV18 to TRBJ1-1, with no clear D. Here the CDR3 reads CASSATRDSNTEAFF. The CDR3, as DNA: TGTGCCAGCTCAGCAACTAGGGATTCGAACACTGAAGCTTTCTTT. Based on the CDR3 plus reference TRBV18 and TRBJ1-1, the full variable domain is NAGVMQNPRHLVRRRGQEARLRCSPMKGHSHVYWYRQLPEEGLKFMVYLQKENIIDESGMPKERFSAEFPKEGPSILRIQQVVRGDSAAYFCASSATRDSNTEAFFGQGTRLTVV.